This T cell receptor beta chain was found in a study of CD8 T cells in Susac syndrome. Negative isolation yielded CD8+ and CD4+ T cells; FACS enriched TEMRA cells. The trim removed 3 bases at V and 3 bases at J, leaving 5 bases unmatched. CDR1 is KGHSH, CDR2 LQKENI, per germline. The CDR3 has 16 residues. It was with random hexamers that 0.5 to 1 ug RNA was reverse transcribed. TCRdb reanalysed the immunoSEQ multiplex PCR reads using MiXCR and keeps one entry per CDR3 protein. The repertoire consists of about 430,000 distinct CDR3 sequences, with 85% occurring once and the leading ten covering approximately 0.12%.

V and J are TRBV18 and TRBJ2-2; 9 bases line up with TRBD2. The sample taken for sequencing was CD8+ T cells from PBMCs. This receptor was taken from a human donor with multiple sclerosis. The CDR3 coding sequence is TGTGCCAGCTCACCTCCTATAGCGGGAGACACCGGGGAGCTGTTTTTT. This codes for CASSPPIAGDTGELFF. Looking up the rest from reference TRBV18 and TRBJ2-2 gives the full variable domain: NAGVMQNPRHLVRRRGQEARLRCSPMKGHSHVYWYRQLPEEGLKFMVYLQKENIIDESGMPKERFSAEFPKEGPSILRIQQVVRGDSAAYFCASSPPIAGDTGELFFGEGSRLTVL.